What follows are 20 T cell receptor beta chains derived from one specimen sequenced in a study of cytomegalovirus exposure and HLA in healthy donors. The PCR contained 60 Vbeta and 13 Jbeta primers. The table came from immunoSEQ multiplex PCR; TCRdb's copy has only in-frame clones and leaves some out. The sample consists of 170,000 or so clones, around 81% of them appearing once. The sample comprised PBMCs. All receptors derive from a woman aged 30 to 39 in good health and CMV-seronegative.

The sample holds a few counts of this clone. This rearrangement joins TRBV18 to TRBJ1-4; no firm D call. Germline CDR1 and CDR2: KGHSH and LQKENI. V gave up 3 bases and J gave up 0 bases, with 14 bases separating them. This CDR3 has 17 amino acids. Written as DNA, the CDR3 is TGTGCCAGCTCACCTACCTTCGCCGGGTCAACTAATGAAAAACTGTTTTTT. Translating it yields CASSPTFAGSTNEKLFF.

This rearrangement joins TRBV5-8 to TRBJ1-5; unclear D gene. CDR1 and CDR2 from the germline V gene are SGHTS and YDEGEE. There are 12 residues in the CDR3. Trimming took 4 bases from V and 7 from J, leaving 9 bases between them. The CDR3 spells CASSRLKQPQHF. The CDR3 DNA sequence: TGTGCCAGCAGCCGCCTAAAGCAGCCCCAGCATTTT.

The rearrangement joins TRBV30 to TRBJ2-7; 11 nucleotides agree with TRBD1. There are 14 residues in the CDR3. The V and J ends lost 5 bases and 4 bases, in that order; junction bases with no gene match: 7. The germline V gene has CDR1 GTSNPN and CDR2 SVGIG (reference sequence). CDR3 residues: CAWESGQGVYEQYF. The CDR3 DNA is TGTGCCTGGGAATCGGGACAGGGGGTGTACGAGCAGTACTTC.

This chain uses TRBV5-4 with TRBJ2-7; maybe TRBD1 (6 bases). V shed 2 bases and J shed 12 bases, with 21 bases lying between them. This CDR3 is 14 amino acids long. Germline CDR1 SGHNT, CDR2 YYREEE (reference sequence). This CDR3 reads CASSFQGSSSKLYF. The DNA of the CDR3 is TGTGCCAGCAGCTTTCAGGGGTCCTCCTCAAAGTTGTACTTC.

The V call is TRBV4-3, the J call TRBJ2-7, with TRBD1 matching over 10 bases. Trimming removed 0 bases from V and 2 bases from J; junction bases left unmatched: 10. CDR3 length: 18 residues. In germline, CDR1 is LGHNA, CDR2 YSLEER. CDR3 amino acids: CASSQDTAGTGATYEQYF. The CDR3 region has the DNA TGCGCCAGCAGCCAAGATACGGCAGGGACAGGGGCCACCTACGAGCAGTACTTC.

CDR3 protein: CASSWTGTGGNEQFF. CDR3 nucleotide sequence: TGTGCCAGCAGCTGGACCGGGACGGGGGGCAATGAGCAGTTCTTC. The chain couples TRBV9 to TRBJ2-1; 7 bases are shared with TRBD2. The CDR3 loop spans 15 amino acids. V trimming: 4 bases; J trimming: 6 bases; junction bases outside the gene matches: 10. CDR1 and CDR2 (germline): SGDLS, YYNGEE.

The rearrangement uses TRBV6-1 and TRBJ2-1; TRBD2 might be the D (5 bases). Germline V gene lookup returns CDR1 MNHNS and CDR2 SASEGT. CDR3 size: 14 residues. Trimming removed 5 bases from V and 4 bases from J, with 12 bases in between. This chain's CDR3 is CASSRKGGYNEQFF. The DNA of the CDR3 is TGTGCCAGCAGTCGGAAAGGCGGGTACAATGAGCAGTTCTTC.

The J gene is TRBJ1-1, the V gene TRBV5-5; TRBD1 matches at 8 bases. Unmatched junction bases numbered 12, after V lost 5 bases and J lost 0 bases. There are 17 residues in the CDR3. Germline-derived CDR1 and CDR2 are SGHKS and YYEKEE (reference sequence). The CDR3 coding sequence is TGTGCCAGCAGTTTCGTCAGGGGGCTAGGAATGAACACTGAAGCTTTCTTT. This gives the protein CASSFVRGLGMNTEAFF.

The V gene is TRBV6-6, the J gene TRBJ1-1; no definite D call. V lost 1 base, J lost 2 bases, and 14 bases lay in between. Germline CDR1 is MNHNY and CDR2 is SVGAGI (reference sequence). CDR3 size: 16 residues. CDR3 DNA sequence: TGTGCCAGCAGTTACTTAGCGAATAGTGATAACACTGAAGCTTTCTTT. It translates to CASSYLANSDNTEAFF.

The DNA of the CDR3 is TGTGCCAGAAGCTCGGGACTAGCGGGAGTCACCTCCTACGAGCAGTACTTC. It is translated as CARSSGLAGVTSYEQYF. The chain recombines TRBV7-5 with TRBJ2-7; the table's TRBD2 call for D was not verified on the DNA. TRBV7-5 is recorded as a pseudogene. The CDR3 length is 17 residues.

V is TRBV18 and J is TRBJ2-7; 7 bases are shared with TRBD1. The CDR3 length is 15 residues. V shed 3 bases and J 3 bases; nucleotides not matched to a gene: 8. CDR1 is KGHSH, CDR2 LQKENI, per germline. The CDR3 here is CASSPSQGDGYEQYF. The CDR3 region has the DNA TGTGCCAGCTCACCGAGCCAGGGGGATGGCTACGAGCAGTACTTC. Combining the CDR3 with reference TRBV18 and TRBJ2-7 gives the whole variable domain NAGVMQNPRHLVRRRGQEARLRCSPMKGHSHVYWYRQLPEEGLKFMVYLQKENIIDESGMPKERFSAEFPKEGPSILRIQQVVRGDSAAYFCASSPSQGDGYEQYFGPGTRLTVT.

V usage is TRBV7-9 and J usage is TRBJ2-1; 10 bases are shared with TRBD1. V gave up 6 bases and J gave up 2 bases; unmatched junction bases: 7. The CDR3 extends over 16 amino acids. The V gene's germline CDR1 is SEHNR and CDR2 FQNEAQ (reference sequence). The CDR3 region is CASSQAGTGAYNEQFF. The DNA for the CDR3 is TGTGCCAGCAGTCAGGCCGGGACAGGGGCCTACAATGAGCAGTTCTTC.

CDR3 protein: CASSFSGANVLTF. Written as DNA, the CDR3 is TGTGCCAGCAGTTTTTCAGGGGCCAACGTCCTGACTTTC. The chain has TRBV27 and TRBJ2-6; D remains unclear. Germline V lookup: CDR1 MNHEY, CDR2 SMNVEV (reference sequence). The V end lost 3 bases, the J end lost 4 bases, and 4 bases lay between the germline ends. This CDR3 has 13 residues.

This clone has just a few counts. The V gene is TRBV27, the J gene TRBJ2-1, with a weak D call TRBD2 (6 bases). Germline-derived CDR1 and CDR2 are MNHEY and SMNVEV (reference sequence). CDR3 length: 12 residues. Between the trimmed V and J ends, which lost 2 bases and 10 bases, there was a span of 9 bases. The CDR3 is CASSLGAGEQFF. CDR3 coding DNA: TGTGCCAGCAGTTTAGGTGCGGGAGAGCAGTTCTTC.

V gene TRBV6-1 combines with J gene TRBJ1-5; maybe TRBD1 (5 bases). V was pared by 5 bases and J by 9 bases, with 14 bases between. The germline V gene has CDR1 MNHNS and CDR2 SASEGT. The CDR3 consists of 13 residues. The CDR3 bases are TGTGCCAGCAGTAGGGACTGGCAGGGGCCCCAGCATTTT. It specifies CASSRDWQGPQHF.

V gene TRBV29-1 combines with J gene TRBJ1-5; no clear D gene. This CDR3 contains 14 residues. V was cut by 5 bases and J by 0 bases, with 11 bases left in between. Germline V gene lookup returns CDR1 SQVTM and CDR2 ANQGSEA. The CDR3 nucleotides are TGCAGCGTTCCGGGATTATATAGCAATCAGCCCCAGCATTTT. Translation gives CSVPGLYSNQPQHF.

This chain uses TRBV18 with TRBJ2-1; TRBD2 matches at 7 bases. CDR1 is KGHSH and CDR2 is LQKENI in the germline V gene. The trim removed 4 bases at V and 6 bases at J, leaving 15 bases unmatched. The CDR3 is made up of 17 amino acids. The CDR3 spells CASSQLAGEGRGNEQFF. The DNA of the CDR3 is TGTGCCAGCTCACAGTTGGCGGGAGAGGGTCGGGGCAATGAGCAGTTCTTC.

The genes are TRBV6-1 and TRBJ2-7; TRBD1 agrees at 7 bases. Germline V lookup: CDR1 MNHNS, CDR2 SASEGT. The V gene end was trimmed by 6 bases and the J gene end by 6 bases; junction bases not matched to a gene: 5. CDR3 length equals 12 residues. CDR3 residues: CASRRQGGEQYF. CDR3 in DNA: TGTGCCAGCAGAAGACAGGGTGGCGAGCAGTACTTC.

In this sample, this clone turned up a few times. The chain carries TRBV7-2 and TRBJ1-1; 7 positions agree with TRBD1. The germline V gene encodes CDR1 SGHTA and CDR2 FQGNSA. The trim removed 3 bases at V and 4 bases at J, leaving 8 bases unmatched. There are 15 residues in the CDR3. This CDR3 reads CASSFRQGVGTEAFF. CDR3 sequence (DNA): TGTGCCAGCAGCTTTCGGCAGGGGGTCGGCACTGAAGCTTTCTTT.

This clone has just one count. The chain uses TRBV27 and TRBJ2-1; 8 bases match TRBD2. There are 11 residues in the CDR3. Germline V gives CDR1 MNHEY, CDR2 SMNVEV (reference sequence). V dropped 5 bases and J dropped 9; count of bases not matched to a gene: 0. Here the CDR3 reads CASSLAGEQFF. The CDR3 region has the DNA TGTGCCAGCAGTCTAGCGGGTGAGCAGTTCTTC.